These 14 T cell receptor beta chains were sequenced from one sample in a study of blood T cell repertoires in COVID-19. Libraries were prepared by immunoSEQ multiplex PCR; TCRdb keeps only in-frame clonotypes and omits some of them. The sample yields 75,000 to 90,000 clones, 90% seen once. The sample was peripheral blood. These TCRs come from a man between 18 and 35 years old with COVID-19, enrolled during active disease.

The CDR3 DNA follows: TGTGCCAGCAGACCCCAGGGGAACACTGAAGCTTTCTTT. Translation gives CASRPQGNTEAFF. The chain recombines TRBV7-9 with TRBJ1-1; weak D call: TRBD1 (5 bases). The CDR3 length is 13 residues. CDR1 and CDR2 from the germline V gene are SEHNR and FQNEAQ (reference sequence). Between the trimmed V and J ends, which lost 6 bases and 1 base, there was a span of 9 bases.

DNA of the CDR3: TGTGCCAGCAGCTTTTGGACAGGGGGCGAGAGGGGAGGGAATGAGCAGTTCTTC. Translation: CASSFWTGGERGGNEQFF. This sequence joins TRBV7-6 and TRBJ2-1, with TRBD1 matching over 11 bases. Germline V gives CDR1 SGHVS, CDR2 FNYEAQ. V gave up 3 bases and J gave up 7 bases; unmatched junction bases: 14. The CDR3 loop spans 18 amino acids.

The chain carries TRBV27 and TRBJ2-7, with D tentatively TRBD2 (6 bases). This CDR3 contains 14 residues. CDR1 and CDR2 (germline): MNHEY, SMNVEV (reference sequence). V was clipped by 6 bases and J by 1 base, with 13 bases between them. The CDR3 protein is CASRQIAVSYEQYF. The CDR3 region has the DNA TGTGCCAGCAGGCAGATAGCGGTGTCCTACGAGCAGTACTTC.

The rearrangement uses TRBV6-5 and TRBJ1-2; D is ambiguous. Trimming left V 3 bases short and J 10 bases short, with 9 bases between. CDR3 size: 11 residues. CDR1 is MNHEY and CDR2 is SVGAGI in the germline V gene. The DNA for the CDR3 is TGTGCCAGCAGTTATTCTTTCGTCTACACCTTC. Protein: CASSYSFVYTF.

The chain uses TRBV28 and TRBJ2-7, with 12 bases aligning to TRBD1. The CDR3 covers 16 residues. Germline assignment: CDR1 MDHEN and CDR2 SYDVKM. The J segment lost 4 bases and the V segment lost 1 base, leaving 5 bases of the junction unmatched. The chain's CDR3 is CASSLLRDRGLYEQYF. The CDR3 nucleotides read TGTGCCAGCAGTTTATTGAGGGACAGGGGGCTATACGAGCAGTACTTC. Combining the CDR3 with reference TRBV28 and TRBJ2-7 gives the whole variable domain DVKVTQSSRYLVKRTGEKVFLECVQDMDHENMFWYRQDPGLGLRLIYFSYDVKMKEKGDIPEGYSVSREKKERFSLILESASTNQTSMYLCASSLLRDRGLYEQYFGPGTRLTVT.

The rearrangement uses TRBV10-1 and TRBJ2-7, with TRBD1 matching 12 bases. This CDR3 is built from 15 residues. V lost 4 bases to trimming and J lost 6 bases; unmatched junction nucleotides: 7. The V gene's germline CDR1 is WNHNN and CDR2 SYGVQD (reference sequence). CDR3 residues: CASSVDGTGGAEQYF. The CDR3 bases are TGCGCCAGCAGTGTGGACGGGACAGGGGGCGCCGAGCAGTACTTC.

This sequence joins TRBV2 and TRBJ2-5, with 8 bases lining up with TRBD2. Germline V CDR1 and CDR2: SNHLY, FYNNEI. The CDR3 is 18 residues long. The V gene end was trimmed by 3 bases and the J gene end by 4 bases; junction bases not matched to a gene: 16. CDR3 in DNA: TGTGCCAGCAGTGATAGGACTAGCTTCCTAGGGTGGGGAGAGACCCAGTACTTC. Its translation: CASSDRTSFLGWGETQYF. The whole variable domain, remainder taken from reference TRBV2 and TRBJ2-5, is EPEVTQTPSHQVTQMGQEVILRCVPISNHLYFYWYRQILGQKVEFLVSFYNNEISEKSEIFDDQFSVERPDGSNFTLKIRSTKLEDSAMYFCASSDRTSFLGWGETQYFGPGTRLLVL.

This sequence joins TRBV3-1 (or the pseudogene TRBV3-2) and TRBJ2-2; 12 positions match TRBD2. Per germline, CDR1 LGHDT and CDR2 YNNKEL (reference sequence). CDR3 length equals 19 residues. With 3 bases clipped from V and 4 bases from J, the junction kept 12 bases outside the gene matches. CDR3 residues: CASSQGLAGQLAGTGELFF. Written as DNA, the CDR3 is TGTGCCAGCAGCCAGGGACTAGCGGGCCAACTAGCGGGCACCGGGGAGCTGTTTTTT.

The chain combines TRBV15 with TRBJ2-3; 11 bases match TRBD1. CDR3 length: 15 residues. With 1 base clipped from V and 3 bases from J, the junction kept 0 bases outside the gene matches. CDR1 is LNHNV, CDR2 YYDKDF, per germline (reference sequence). The CDR3 region is CATSRGDRGTDTQYF. DNA of the CDR3: TGTGCCACCAGCAGAGGGGACAGGGGGACAGATACGCAGTATTTT. Variable domain in full (rest from reference TRBV15 and TRBJ2-3): DAMVIQNPRYQVTQFGKPVTLSCSQTLNHNVMYWYQQKSSQAPKLLFHYYDKDFNNEADTPDNFQSRRPNTSFCFLDIRSPGLGDTAMYLCATSRGDRGTDTQYFGPGTRLTVL.

The chain joins TRBV7-9 to TRBJ2-7, with D possibly TRBD2 on 7 matching bases. Trimming cost V 5 bases and J 4 bases, with 12 bases left between them. The CDR3 totals 13 residues. Germline CDR1 reads SEHNR; CDR2 reads FQNEAQ (reference sequence). The chain's CDR3 is CASSPEGGYEQYF. CDR3 in DNA: TGTGCCAGCAGCCCTGAGGGGGGGTACGAGCAGTACTTC.

V usage is TRBV5-6 and J usage is TRBJ1-6; D gene uncertain. The CDR3 runs 16 residues. Trimming removed 3 bases at V and 0 bases at J, with 10 bases between. The V gene's germline CDR1 is SGHDT and CDR2 YYEEEE. CDR3 region: CASSSRYSSYNSPLHF. As DNA, the CDR3 is TGTGCCAGCAGCTCTCGATATAGCTCCTATAATTCACCCCTCCACTTT.

The V call is TRBV4-3, the J call TRBJ2-3; 10 bases map to TRBD2. Germline CDR1 and CDR2: LGHNA and YSLEER. Losses at the gene ends were 0 bases for V and 7 bases for J; bases not matched to a gene: 13. This CDR3 contains 18 residues. CDR3 sequence reads: CASSQEAAGGPGRYTQYF. DNA of the CDR3: TGCGCCAGCAGCCAAGAAGCAGCGGGAGGGCCGGGGAGGTATACGCAGTATTTT.

V gene TRBV23-1 combines with J gene TRBJ2-7; D is uncertain. TRBV23-1 belongs to the ORF category, with a function that is uncertain. Trimming took 9 bases from V and 2 from J, leaving 14 bases between them. The CDR3 has 13 residues. The CDR3 loop reads CARGVRCTYEQYF. The CDR3 DNA reads as TGCGCCAGAGGTGTCAGGTGCACCTACGAGCAGTACTTC.

The genes are TRBV11-2 and TRBJ2-7; D ambiguous. V lost 5 bases and J 2 bases, leaving 7 bases between the germline ends. The CDR3 has 12 residues. Germline CDR1 SGHAT, CDR2 FQNNGV. For the CDR3, the DNA is TGTGCCAGCAGCCCAAACACCTACGAGCAGTACTTC. It is translated as CASSPNTYEQYF.